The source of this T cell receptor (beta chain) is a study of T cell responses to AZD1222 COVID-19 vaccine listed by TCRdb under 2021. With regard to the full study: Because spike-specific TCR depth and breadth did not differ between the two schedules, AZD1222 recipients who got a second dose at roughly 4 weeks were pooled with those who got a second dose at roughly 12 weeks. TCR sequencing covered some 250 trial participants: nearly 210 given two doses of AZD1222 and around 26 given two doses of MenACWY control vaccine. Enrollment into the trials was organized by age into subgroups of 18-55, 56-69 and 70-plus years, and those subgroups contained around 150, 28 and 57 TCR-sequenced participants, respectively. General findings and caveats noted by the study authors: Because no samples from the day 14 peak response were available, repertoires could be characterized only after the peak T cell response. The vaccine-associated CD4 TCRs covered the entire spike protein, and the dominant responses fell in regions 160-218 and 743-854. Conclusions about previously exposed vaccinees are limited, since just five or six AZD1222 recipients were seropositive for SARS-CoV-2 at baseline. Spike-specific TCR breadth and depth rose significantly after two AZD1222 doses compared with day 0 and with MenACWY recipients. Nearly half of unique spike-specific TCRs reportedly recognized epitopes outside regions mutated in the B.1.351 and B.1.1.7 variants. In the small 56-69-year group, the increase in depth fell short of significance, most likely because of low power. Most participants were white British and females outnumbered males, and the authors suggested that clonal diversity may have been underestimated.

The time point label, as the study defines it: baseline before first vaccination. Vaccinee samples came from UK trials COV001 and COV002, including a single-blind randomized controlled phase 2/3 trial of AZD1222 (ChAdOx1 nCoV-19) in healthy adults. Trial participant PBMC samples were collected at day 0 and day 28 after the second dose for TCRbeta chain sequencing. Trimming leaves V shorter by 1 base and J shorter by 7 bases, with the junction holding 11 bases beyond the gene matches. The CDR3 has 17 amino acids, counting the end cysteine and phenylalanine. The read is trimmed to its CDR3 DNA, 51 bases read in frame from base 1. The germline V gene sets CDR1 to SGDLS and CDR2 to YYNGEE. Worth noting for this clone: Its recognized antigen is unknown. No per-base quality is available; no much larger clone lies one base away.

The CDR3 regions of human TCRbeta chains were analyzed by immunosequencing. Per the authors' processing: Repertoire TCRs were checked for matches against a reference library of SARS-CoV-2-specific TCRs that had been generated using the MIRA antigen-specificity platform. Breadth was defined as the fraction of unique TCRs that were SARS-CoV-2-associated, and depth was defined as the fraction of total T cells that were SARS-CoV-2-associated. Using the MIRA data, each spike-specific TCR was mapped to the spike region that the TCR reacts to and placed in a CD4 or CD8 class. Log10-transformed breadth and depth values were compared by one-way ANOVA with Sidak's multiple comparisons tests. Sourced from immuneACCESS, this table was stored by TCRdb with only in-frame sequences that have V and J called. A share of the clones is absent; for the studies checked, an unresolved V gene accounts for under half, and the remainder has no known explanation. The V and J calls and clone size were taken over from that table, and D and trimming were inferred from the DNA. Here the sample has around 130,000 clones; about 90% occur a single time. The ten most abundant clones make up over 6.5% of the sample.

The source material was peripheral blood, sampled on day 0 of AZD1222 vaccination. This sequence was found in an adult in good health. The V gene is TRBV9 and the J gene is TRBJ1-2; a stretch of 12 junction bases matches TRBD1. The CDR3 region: CASSVLDGTGGWGGYTF. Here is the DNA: TGTGCCAGCAGCGTATTGGACGGGACAGGGGGCTGGGGTGGCTACACCTTC.